One and the same sample provided the 16 T cell receptor beta chains below, sequenced in a study of T cell changes during pregnancy in multiple sclerosis. Clones were read by immunoSEQ multiplex PCR, and TCRdb kept only the in-frame ones, dropping some. The sample holds some 50,000 clones, about 90% seen once. Here the sequenced sample was CD4+ T cells from peripheral blood mononuclear cells, taken in the second trimester of pregnancy. All receptors come from a female donor with multiple sclerosis, enrolled in a pregnancy study.

This chain links TRBV6-1 with TRBJ1-5; 9 nucleotides line up with TRBD1. V trimming: 7 bases; J trimming: 9 bases; junction bases outside the gene matches: 10. CDR3 size: 14 residues. Germline V gives CDR1 MNHNS, CDR2 SASEGT. The CDR3 DNA sequence: TGTGCCAGCACCCCGACAGGGGGAGCCGGGCCCCAGCATTTT. Its protein product is CASTPTGGAGPQHF.

J is TRBJ1-2 and V is TRBV7-9; D not certain. Germline V CDR1 and CDR2: SEHNR, FQNEAQ (reference sequence). This CDR3 spans 12 amino acids. The V gene lost 4 bases and the J gene lost 8 bases, with 11 bases spanning the gap. CDR3: CASSSRPGGYTF. CDR3 sequence (DNA): TGTGCCAGCAGCTCGAGACCGGGGGGCTACACCTTC.

V and J are TRBV6-6 and TRBJ1-5, with a weak D call TRBD1 (6 bases). Trimming stripped 0 bases from V and 2 bases from J, with 11 bases between. Germline V gives CDR1 MNHNY, CDR2 SVGAGI (reference sequence). The CDR3 totals 16 residues. In nucleotides, the CDR3 is TGTGCCAGCAGTTACTCGAGGGGGGGAGGCAATCAGCCCCAGCATTTT. Translating gives CASSYSRGGGNQPQHF.

This clone was counted between two and nine times. The rearrangement links TRBV7-7 to TRBJ2-2; D possibly corresponds to TRBD2 (7 bases). With 5 bases removed from V and 4 bases from J, the gap between germline ends came to 17 bases. This CDR3 has 16 amino acids. CDR1 and CDR2 from the germline V gene are SSHAT and FNYEAQ (reference sequence). Written as DNA, the CDR3 is TGTGCCAGCAGCCCCTGGGGGGGGCAATCCACCGGGGAGCTGTTTTTT. Its translation is CASSPWGGQSTGELFF.

V is TRBV6-1 and J is TRBJ1-4, with a weak D call TRBD1 (5 bases). Trimming cost V 8 bases and J 0 bases, with 10 bases left between them. The CDR3 runs 14 residues. From germline, CDR1 is MNHNS and CDR2 SASEGT. CDR3 sequence (DNA): TGTGCCAGCTTAGACAGATCAACTAATGAAAAACTGTTTTTT. This translates into CASLDRSTNEKLFF.

This chain joins TRBV9 and TRBJ2-2; D might be TRBD2 (6 bases). V lost 2 bases, J lost 7 bases, and 15 bases lay in between. Germline V lookup: CDR1 SGDLS, CDR2 YYNGEE. This CDR3 region has 15 residues. The CDR3 loop is CASSVDGGSDGELFF. Here the CDR3 DNA reads TGTGCCAGCAGCGTGGACGGAGGGTCGGACGGGGAGCTGTTTTTT.

The V call is TRBV19, the J call TRBJ1-1; the match to TRBD1 covers 8 bases. Germline V CDR1 and CDR2: LNHDA, SQIVND (reference sequence). The CDR3 is 14 amino acids. J lost 4 bases, V lost 5 bases, and 6 bases had no gene match. CDR3 protein: CASSSGTGGTEAFF. In DNA, the CDR3 is TGTGCCAGTAGTTCCGGGACAGGAGGCACTGAAGCTTTCTTT.

The chain joins TRBV9 to TRBJ1-5, with 9 bases that match TRBD1. The V and J ends lost 3 bases and 1 base, in that order; junction bases with no gene match: 5. Germline V gene data show CDR1 as SGDLS and CDR2 as YYNGEE. The CDR3 runs to 16 residues. CDR3 residues: CASSEGQGLSNQPQHF. The CDR3 DNA follows: TGTGCCAGCAGCGAGGGACAGGGCCTAAGCAATCAGCCCCAGCATTTT.

The chain is built from TRBV9 and TRBJ2-1, with D possibly being TRBD2 (6 bases). CDR3 length: 15 residues. CDR1 is SGDLS and CDR2 is YYNGEE in the germline V gene. Trimming removed 2 bases at V and 4 bases at J, with 13 bases between. The DNA of the CDR3 is TGTGCCAGCAGCGTTAGCGGTGGCTCATACAATGAGCAGTTCTTC. Amino acids: CASSVSGGSYNEQFF.

In DNA, the CDR3 is TGCAGCGTGCGAGGACTAGCGGGAGGGTCGAACACCGGGGAGCTGTTTTTT. It is translated as CSVRGLAGGSNTGELFF. The rearrangement uses TRBV29-1 and TRBJ2-2; 15 bases are a match to TRBD2. CDR1 SQVTM and CDR2 ANQGSEA come from the germline V gene. The V gene end was trimmed by 6 bases and the J gene end by 0 bases; junction bases not matched to a gene: 5. This CDR3 is built from 17 residues.

This clone was counted a few times. The J gene is TRBJ1-2, the V gene TRBV9; a possible D gene is TRBD1 (5 bases). V was clipped by 0 bases and J by 4 bases, with 7 bases between them. This CDR3 is 13 amino acids long. Looked up from germline, CDR1 is SGDLS and CDR2 is YYNGEE. The chain's CDR3 is CASSVDTGYGYTF. The CDR3 DNA follows: TGTGCCAGCAGCGTAGATACAGGCTATGGCTACACCTTC.

The DNA for the CDR3 is TGTGCCAGCAGCACGTACCCCCGGGACACGAGCTCCTACGAGCAGTACTTC. It translates to CASSTYPRDTSSYEQYF. This chain links TRBV11-2 with TRBJ2-7; weak D call: TRBD1 (6 bases). Germline V gene data show CDR1 as SGHAT and CDR2 as FQNNGV. V dropped 5 bases and J dropped 0 bases, with 20 bases sitting between them. The CDR3 is 17 amino acids.

This clone was recorded only once. CDR3: CASSASGTGELFF. CDR3 nucleotides: TGTGCCAGCAGTGCCTCAGGGACCGGGGAGCTGTTTTTT. The chain combines TRBV28 with TRBJ2-2; D perhaps matches TRBD1 (5 bases). CDR3 length equals 13 residues. Germline V lookup: CDR1 MDHEN, CDR2 SYDVKM. V was shortened by 5 bases and J by 5 bases, with 9 bases between the two germline ends.

The chain employs TRBV6-5 and TRBJ1-6; D is perhaps TRBD1 (5 bases). V dropped 3 bases and J dropped 13 bases, with 10 bases sitting between them. CDR1 is MNHEY, CDR2 SVGAGI, per germline. The CDR3 is 12 amino acids. The CDR3 sequence is CASSYRGDPLHF. CDR3 nucleotide sequence: TGTGCCAGCAGTTATCGGGGGGATCCCCTCCACTTT.

The chain has TRBV7-3 and TRBJ2-3; 11 bases agree with TRBD1. The ends lost 4 bases at V and 4 bases at J; junction bases unmatched: 13. In germline, CDR1 is SGHTA, CDR2 FQGTGA. This CDR3 is 18 amino acids long. The CDR3 reads CASSSPHTRTGGPDTQYF. In DNA, the CDR3 is TGTGCCAGCAGCTCCCCCCACACGCGGACAGGGGGCCCAGATACGCAGTATTTT.

The genes are TRBV30 and TRBJ1-2, with 8 bases identical to TRBD1. V lost 5 bases, J lost 7 bases, and 9 bases stayed unmatched. The CDR3 covers 13 residues. Germline CDR1 reads GTSNPN; CDR2 reads SVGIG (reference sequence). CDR3 bases: TGTGCCTGGCTGGGGACAGGAGGGTTTGGCTACACCTTC. This translates into CAWLGTGGFGYTF.